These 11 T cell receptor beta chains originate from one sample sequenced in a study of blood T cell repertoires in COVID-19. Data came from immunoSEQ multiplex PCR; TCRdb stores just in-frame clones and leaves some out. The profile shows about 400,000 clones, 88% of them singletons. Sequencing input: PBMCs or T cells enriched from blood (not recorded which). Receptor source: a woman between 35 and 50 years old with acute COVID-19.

CDR3 nucleotide sequence: TGTGCCAGCAGCGAACAGGGGGGGACTAATGAAAAACTGTTTTTT. Amino acids: CASSEQGGTNEKLFF. This chain joins TRBV7-8 and TRBJ1-4; 8 bases align to TRBD1. The CDR3 loop spans 15 amino acids. Germline CDR1 reads SGHVS; CDR2 reads FQNEAQ. The J segment lost 2 bases and the V segment lost 5 bases, leaving 4 bases of the junction unmatched.

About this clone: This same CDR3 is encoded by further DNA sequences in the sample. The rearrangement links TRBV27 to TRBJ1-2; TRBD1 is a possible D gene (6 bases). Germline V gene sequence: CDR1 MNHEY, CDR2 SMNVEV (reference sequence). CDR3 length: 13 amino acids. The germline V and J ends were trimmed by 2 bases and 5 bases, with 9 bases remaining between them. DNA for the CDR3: TGTGCCAGCAGTTTAAGGCAGGGGTATGGCTACACCTTC. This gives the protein CASSLRQGYGYTF.

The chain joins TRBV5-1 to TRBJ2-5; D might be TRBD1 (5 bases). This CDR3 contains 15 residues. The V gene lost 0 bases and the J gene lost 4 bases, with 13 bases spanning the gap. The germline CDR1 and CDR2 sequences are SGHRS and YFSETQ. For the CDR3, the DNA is TGCGCCAGCAGCTTGGAAGGTCCAGGGCTAGAGACCCAGTACTTC. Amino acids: CASSLEGPGLETQYF.

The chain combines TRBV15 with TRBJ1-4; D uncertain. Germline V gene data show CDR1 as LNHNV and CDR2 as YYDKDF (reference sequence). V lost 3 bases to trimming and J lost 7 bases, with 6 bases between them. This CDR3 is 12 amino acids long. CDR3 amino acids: CATSRFSEKLFF. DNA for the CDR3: TGTGCCACCAGCAGGTTCTCTGAAAAACTGTTTTTT.

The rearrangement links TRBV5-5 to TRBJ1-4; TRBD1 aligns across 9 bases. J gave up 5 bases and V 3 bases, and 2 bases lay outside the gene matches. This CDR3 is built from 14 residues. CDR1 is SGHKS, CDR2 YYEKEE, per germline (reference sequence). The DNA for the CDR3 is TGTGCCAGCAGCTCCGGGACAGGGAATGAAAAACTGTTTTTT. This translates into CASSSGTGNEKLFF.

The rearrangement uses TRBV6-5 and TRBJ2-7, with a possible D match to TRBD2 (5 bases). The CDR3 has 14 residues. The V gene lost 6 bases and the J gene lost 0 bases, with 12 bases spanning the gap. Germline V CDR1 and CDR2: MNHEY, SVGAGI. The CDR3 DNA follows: TGTGCCAGCAGCGCGGGTCTGGGCTCCTACGAGCAGTACTTC. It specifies CASSAGLGSYEQYF.

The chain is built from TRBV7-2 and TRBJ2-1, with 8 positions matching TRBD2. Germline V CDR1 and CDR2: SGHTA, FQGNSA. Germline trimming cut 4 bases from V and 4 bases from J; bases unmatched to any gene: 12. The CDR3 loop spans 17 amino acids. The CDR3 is CASSSQGGGPPYNEQFF. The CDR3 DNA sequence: TGTGCCAGCAGCTCCCAGGGCGGGGGGCCCCCGTACAATGAGCAGTTCTTC. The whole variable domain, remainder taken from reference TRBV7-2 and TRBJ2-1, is GAGVSQSPSNKVTEKGKDVELRCDPISGHTALYWYRQSLGQGLEFLIYFQGNSAPDKSGLPSDRFSAERTGGSVSTLTIQRTQQEDSAVYLCASSSQGGGPPYNEQFFGPGTRLTVL.

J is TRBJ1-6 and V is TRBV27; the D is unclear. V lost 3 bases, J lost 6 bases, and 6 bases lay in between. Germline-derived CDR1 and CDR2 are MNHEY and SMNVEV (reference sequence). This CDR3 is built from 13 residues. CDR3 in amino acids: CASSLSGNSPLHF. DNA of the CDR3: TGTGCCAGCAGTTTGTCGGGTAATTCACCCCTCCACTTT.

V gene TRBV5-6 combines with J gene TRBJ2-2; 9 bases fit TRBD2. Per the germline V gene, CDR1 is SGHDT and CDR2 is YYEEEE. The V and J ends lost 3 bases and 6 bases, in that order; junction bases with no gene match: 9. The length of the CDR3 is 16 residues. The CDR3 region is CASSSKAGGVPGELFF. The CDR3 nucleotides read TGTGCCAGCAGCTCGAAAGCGGGGGGAGTCCCCGGGGAGCTGTTTTTT.

CDR3 DNA: TGCAGCGCGAGCGGGGGGGGCCAAGAGACCCAGTACTTC. This sequence encodes CSASGGGQETQYF. The chain carries TRBV29-1 and TRBJ2-5; 10 bases align to TRBD2. Trimming took 7 bases from V and 1 from J; bases not matched to a gene: 3. CDR3 length: 13 residues. Germline V gene sequence: CDR1 SQVTM, CDR2 ANQGSEA.

CDR3 nucleotide sequence: TGTGCCAGCAGCGGCAGGGCGGATGAAAAACTGTTTTTT. It specifies CASSGRADEKLFF. V usage is TRBV2 and J usage is TRBJ1-4; weak D call: TRBD1 (5 bases). The ends were cut back, 6 bases at V and 6 bases at J, with 11 bases in the middle. The CDR3 consists of 13 residues. CDR1 and CDR2 from the germline V gene are SNHLY and FYNNEI. Complete variable domain (other parts from reference TRBV2 and TRBJ1-4): EPEVTQTPSHQVTQMGQEVILRCVPISNHLYFYWYRQILGQKVEFLVSFYNNEISEKSEIFDDQFSVERPDGSNFTLKIRSTKLEDSAMYFCASSGRADEKLFFGSGTQLSVL.